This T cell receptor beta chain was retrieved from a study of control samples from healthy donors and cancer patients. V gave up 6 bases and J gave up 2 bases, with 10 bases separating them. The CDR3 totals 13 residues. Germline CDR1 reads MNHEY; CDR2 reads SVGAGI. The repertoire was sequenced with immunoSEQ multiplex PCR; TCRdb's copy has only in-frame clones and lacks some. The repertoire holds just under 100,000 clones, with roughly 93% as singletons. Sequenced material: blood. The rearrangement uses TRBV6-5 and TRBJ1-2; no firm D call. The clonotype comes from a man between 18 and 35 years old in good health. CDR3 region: CASSSPPNYGYTF. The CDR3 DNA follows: TGTGCCAGCAGCTCACCTCCAAACTATGGCTACACCTTC.